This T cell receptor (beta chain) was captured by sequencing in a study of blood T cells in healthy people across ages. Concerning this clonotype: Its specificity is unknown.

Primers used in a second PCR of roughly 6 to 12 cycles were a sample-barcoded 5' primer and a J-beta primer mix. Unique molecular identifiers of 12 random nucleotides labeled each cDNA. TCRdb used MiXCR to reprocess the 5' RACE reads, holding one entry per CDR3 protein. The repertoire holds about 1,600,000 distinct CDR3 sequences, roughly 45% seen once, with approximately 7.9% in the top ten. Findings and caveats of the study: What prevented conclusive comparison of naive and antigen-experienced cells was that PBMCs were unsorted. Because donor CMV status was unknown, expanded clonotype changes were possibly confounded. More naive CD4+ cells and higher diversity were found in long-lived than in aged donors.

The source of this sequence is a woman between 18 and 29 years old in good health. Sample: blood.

Here the CDR3 DNA reads TGCAGCGCCGGTCGGGGACAGGGGACAGACAATGAGCAGTACTTC. Protein sequence: CSAGRGQGTDNEQYF. The chain joins TRBV29-1 to TRBJ2-7, with 10 bases that match TRBD1. Germline V gene data show CDR1 as SQVTM and CDR2 as ANQGSEA. The ends lost 7 bases at V and 7 bases at J; junction bases unmatched: 16. This CDR3 has 15 residues.